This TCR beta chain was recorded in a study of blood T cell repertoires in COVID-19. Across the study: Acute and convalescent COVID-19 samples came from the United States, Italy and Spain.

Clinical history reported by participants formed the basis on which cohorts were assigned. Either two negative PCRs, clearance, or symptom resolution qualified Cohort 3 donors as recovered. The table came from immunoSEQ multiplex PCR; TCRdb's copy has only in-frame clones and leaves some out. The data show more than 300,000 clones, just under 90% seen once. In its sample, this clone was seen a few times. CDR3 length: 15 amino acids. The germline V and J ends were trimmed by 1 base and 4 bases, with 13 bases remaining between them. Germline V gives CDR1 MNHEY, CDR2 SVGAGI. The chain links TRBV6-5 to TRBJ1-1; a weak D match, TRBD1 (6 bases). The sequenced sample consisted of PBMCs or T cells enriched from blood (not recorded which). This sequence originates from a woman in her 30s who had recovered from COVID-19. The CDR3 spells CASSYLVQGRTEAFF. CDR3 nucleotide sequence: TGTGCCAGCAGTTACTTAGTACAGGGTCGCACTGAAGCTTTCTTT.